The 24 T cell receptor beta chains below come from one sample, sequenced in a study of T cell responses to AZD1222 COVID-19 vaccine. Only in-frame clones appear in the TCRdb table, and some are missing; sequencing was by immunoSEQ multiplex PCR. The table lists approximately 110,000 clones, 70% to 90% of them singletons. The sequences come from peripheral blood, collected on day 0 of AZD1222 vaccination. These receptors all stem from an adult in good health.

This chain links TRBV19 with TRBJ1-5; D is perhaps TRBD1 (5 bases). CDR3 size: 13 residues. From germline, CDR1 is LNHDA and CDR2 SQIVND (reference sequence). With 3 bases removed from V and 5 bases from J, the gap between germline ends came to 8 bases. The CDR3 protein is CASSISRDQPQHF. Written as DNA, the CDR3 is TGTGCCAGTAGTATCAGCAGGGATCAGCCCCAGCATTTT.

The rearrangement links TRBV19 to TRBJ2-6, with D hard to call. Germline V gene data show CDR1 as LNHDA and CDR2 as SQIVND (reference sequence). Trimming removed 7 bases from V and 2 bases from J, with 6 bases in between. This CDR3 spans 13 amino acids. The CDR3, as DNA: TGTGCCAGTACCCAGACTGGGGCCAACGTCCTGACTTTC. Its protein is CASTQTGANVLTF.

This chain uses TRBV7-2 with TRBJ2-3; TRBD2 aligns across 11 bases. The CDR3 runs to 16 residues. Unmatched junction bases numbered 9, after V lost 4 bases and J lost 6 bases. Germline values: CDR1 SGHTA, CDR2 FQGNSA. In nucleotides, the CDR3 is TGTGCCAGCAGCTACCGACTAGCGGGGTCGCGGGATACGCAGTATTTT. This sequence encodes CASSYRLAGSRDTQYF. Filled out from reference TRBV7-2 and TRBJ2-3, the complete variable domain reads GAGVSQSPSNKVTEKGKDVELRCDPISGHTALYWYRQSLGQGLEFLIYFQGNSAPDKSGLPSDRFSAERTGGSVSTLTIQRTQQEDSAVYLCASSYRLAGSRDTQYFGPGTRLTVL.

The chain is built from TRBV19 and TRBJ2-2; weak D call: TRBD1 (6 bases). V was cut by 2 bases and J by 4 bases, with 14 bases left in between. CDR3 size: 16 residues. Germline lookup yields CDR1 LNHDA and CDR2 SQIVND (reference sequence). The CDR3 reads CASSITAGAGTGELFF. DNA for the CDR3: TGTGCCAGTAGTATAACTGCAGGGGCCGGCACCGGGGAGCTGTTTTTT.

The chain links TRBV2 to TRBJ2-3; 9 positions agree with TRBD2. Germline V gene sequence: CDR1 SNHLY, CDR2 FYNNEI. Germline trimming cut 7 bases from V and 7 bases from J; bases unmatched to any gene: 9. CDR3 length: 14 amino acids. The CDR3 here is CASTLRGGLNTQYF. The CDR3, as DNA: TGTGCCAGCACATTGCGGGGGGGTTTAAATACGCAGTATTTT.

V is TRBV6-5 and J is TRBJ2-7; 8 bases are a match to TRBD1. J was trimmed by 3 bases and V by 0 bases; bases with no gene match: 4. Germline values: CDR1 MNHEY, CDR2 SVGAGI. CDR3 length equals 15 residues. The CDR3 protein is CASSYSAGGHYEQYF. DNA for the CDR3: TGTGCCAGCAGTTACTCGGCAGGGGGCCACTACGAGCAGTACTTC.

There are a few counts of this clone. The chain links TRBV4-3 to TRBJ1-3, with D tentatively TRBD1 (5 bases). Germline values: CDR1 LGHNA, CDR2 YSLEER. V shed 3 bases and J shed 0 bases, with 15 bases lying between them. This CDR3 comprises 17 residues. The CDR3, as DNA: TGCGCCAGCAGCCAGGCCATGGGACGGCTCTCTGGAAACACCATATATTTT. It specifies CASSQAMGRLSGNTIYF.

This rearrangement joins TRBV6-6 to TRBJ1-1; D is unclear. Trimming stripped 10 bases from V and 1 base from J, with 10 bases between. The CDR3 runs 12 residues. Germline V gene data show CDR1 as MNHNY and CDR2 as SVGAGI (reference sequence). The CDR3 protein is CATRLENTEAFF. DNA of the CDR3: TGTGCCACCAGACTTGAGAACACTGAAGCTTTCTTT.

The chain couples TRBV9 to TRBJ2-5, with TRBD1 matching 8 bases. The CDR3 is made up of 15 amino acids. Per germline, CDR1 SGDLS and CDR2 YYNGEE. J lost 5 bases, V lost 3 bases, and 9 bases had no gene match. CDR3 bases: TGTGCCAGCAGCGGCACAGGGGGAAGCATGGAGACCCAGTACTTC. Its translation is CASSGTGGSMETQYF.

This chain joins TRBV27 and TRBJ2-1; unclear D gene. Germline V gene sequence: CDR1 MNHEY, CDR2 SMNVEV (reference sequence). V lost 3 bases and J lost 0, with 9 bases in between. The CDR3 runs 15 residues. For the CDR3, the DNA is TGTGCCAGCAGTTTCGACGGTAGCTCCTACAATGAGCAGTTCTTC. Translation gives CASSFDGSSYNEQFF.

The gene calls are TRBV12-3 or TRBV12-4 and TRBJ2-1; the D is unclear. This CDR3 comprises 13 residues. V was shortened by 3 bases and J by 8 bases, with 11 bases between the two germline ends. CDR3 DNA sequence: TGTGCCAGCAGTTTGGGTCTTATTTATGAGCAGTTCTTC. Translated: CASSLGLIYEQFF.

The chain uses TRBV18 and TRBJ1-5; TRBD1 matches at 12 bases. V was pared by 5 bases and J by 5 bases, with 10 bases of the junction left unmatched. The CDR3 contains 17 residues. CDR1 and CDR2 from the germline V gene are KGHSH and LQKENI. CDR3 sequence: CASSAWGTGGMDQPQHF. The DNA of the CDR3 is TGTGCCAGCTCAGCCTGGGGGACAGGGGGCATGGATCAGCCCCAGCATTTT.

V is TRBV15 and J is TRBJ2-2; TRBD2 matches 11 bases. Germline lookup yields CDR1 LNHNV and CDR2 YYDKDF (reference sequence). CDR3 length: 17 amino acids. Trimming at V came to 1 base and at J to 0 bases, leaving 1 base not matched to a gene. CDR3 sequence: CATSRASGGTNTGELFF. The CDR3 bases are TGTGCCACCAGCAGAGCTAGCGGGGGGACGAACACCGGGGAGCTGTTTTTT.

V is TRBV2 and J is TRBJ1-1; weak D call: TRBD1 (5 bases). Germline CDR1 reads SNHLY; CDR2 reads FYNNEI. V was clipped by 4 bases and J by 1 base, with 13 bases between them. This CDR3 comprises 15 residues. CDR3 nucleotides: TGTGCCAGCAGTGGGGTTCCAACAGGGAACACTGAAGCTTTCTTT. It is translated as CASSGVPTGNTEAFF.

The J gene is TRBJ2-6, the V gene TRBV7-9, with a weak D call TRBD2 (6 bases). Germline values: CDR1 SEHNR, CDR2 FQNEAQ (reference sequence). The CDR3 runs 17 residues. The V gene lost 5 bases and the J gene lost 1 base, with 15 bases spanning the gap. CDR3 protein: CASSLWSGRSGANVLTF. In nucleotides, the CDR3 is TGTGCCAGCAGCCTTTGGAGCGGGCGTTCTGGGGCCAACGTCCTGACTTTC.

The chain carries TRBV7-8 and TRBJ1-5, with D perhaps TRBD1 (5 bases). The CDR3 length is 13 residues. Looked up from germline, CDR1 is SGHVS and CDR2 is FQNEAQ. The germline V and J ends were trimmed by 2 bases and 5 bases, with 7 bases remaining between them. The CDR3 spells CASSLSTDQPQHF. The CDR3 DNA reads TGTGCCAGCAGCTTATCGACAGATCAGCCCCAGCATTTT.

This chain connects TRBV20-1 to TRBJ2-3; D ambiguous. The CDR3 runs 11 residues. Trimming pared 3 bases from V and 4 bases from J, leaving 5 bases between. Germline values: CDR1 DFQATT, CDR2 SNEGSKA (reference sequence). The CDR3 is CSARISDTQYF. CDR3 nucleotide sequence: TGCAGTGCTAGGATATCAGATACGCAGTATTTT.

This CDR3 reads CASSQVPSGGAFEQFF. CDR3 DNA: TGTGCCAGCAGCCAAGTCCCTAGCGGGGGGGCCTTTGAGCAGTTCTTC. The V gene is TRBV3-1 (or the pseudogene TRBV3-2), the J gene TRBJ2-1, with 12 bases lining up with TRBD2. Losses at the gene ends were 1 base for V and 9 bases for J; bases not matched to a gene: 7. Germline V lookup: CDR1 LGHDT, CDR2 YNNKEL (reference sequence). The CDR3 spans 16 residues.

The chain has TRBV6-2 or TRBV6-3 and TRBJ2-2, with TRBD2 as a possible D gene (5 bases). This CDR3 comprises 12 residues. Trimming shortened V by 5 bases and J by 8 bases, and 9 bases separated the two germline ends. Germline CDR1 MNHEY, CDR2 SVGEGT. This CDR3 is CASSGGRGELFF. CDR3 coding DNA: TGTGCCAGCAGTGGAGGACGAGGGGAGCTGTTTTTT.

The chain couples TRBV6-2 or TRBV6-3 to TRBJ1-5, with TRBD1 matching over 9 bases. The V segment lost 5 bases and the J segment 11 bases; nucleotides outside the gene matches: 13. This CDR3 contains 15 residues. Germline-derived CDR1 and CDR2 are MNHEY and SVGEGT. The CDR3 coding sequence is TGTGCCAGCAGTCCCGGGACAGGGTCCATGGGGGCCCAGCATTTT. Translating it yields CASSPGTGSMGAQHF.

This chain uses TRBV19 with TRBJ1-1; D remains unclear. Trimming left V 3 bases short and J 0 bases short, with 11 bases between. The CDR3 is made up of 15 amino acids. Germline V gene data show CDR1 as LNHDA and CDR2 as SQIVND (reference sequence). The DNA of the CDR3 is TGTGCCAGTAGTATTTACAGTTCAATGAACACTGAAGCTTTCTTT. The encoded protein is CASSIYSSMNTEAFF.

As concerns this clone: Different DNA sequences within this sample yield the same CDR3. The chain recombines TRBV9 with TRBJ1-5; D might be TRBD1 (6 bases). V gave up 0 bases and J gave up 4 bases, with 11 bases separating them. Germline V CDR1 and CDR2: SGDLS, YYNGEE. The CDR3 loop spans 15 amino acids. CDR3: CASSVAGQLNQPQHF. CDR3 bases: TGTGCCAGCAGCGTAGCCGGACAGCTGAATCAGCCCCAGCATTTT.

V and J are TRBV9 and TRBJ2-7; D is uncertain. The ends were cut back, 4 bases at V and 3 bases at J, with 17 bases in the middle. Germline V CDR1 and CDR2: SGDLS, YYNGEE. This CDR3 is built from 15 residues. CDR3 DNA: TGTGCCAGCAGCCCGCGGCAGGTAGAATACTACGAGCAGTACTTC. Translation gives CASSPRQVEYYEQYF.

CDR3 bases: TGCGCCAGCAGCCACCGGACAGGGGACTACGAGCAGTACTTC. This codes for CASSHRTGDYEQYF. V and J are TRBV4-1 and TRBJ2-7; TRBD1 agrees at 9 bases. Germline V lookup: CDR1 MGHRA, CDR2 YSYEKL. This CDR3 is 14 amino acids long. The J segment lost 3 bases and the V segment lost 3 bases, leaving 3 bases of the junction unmatched.